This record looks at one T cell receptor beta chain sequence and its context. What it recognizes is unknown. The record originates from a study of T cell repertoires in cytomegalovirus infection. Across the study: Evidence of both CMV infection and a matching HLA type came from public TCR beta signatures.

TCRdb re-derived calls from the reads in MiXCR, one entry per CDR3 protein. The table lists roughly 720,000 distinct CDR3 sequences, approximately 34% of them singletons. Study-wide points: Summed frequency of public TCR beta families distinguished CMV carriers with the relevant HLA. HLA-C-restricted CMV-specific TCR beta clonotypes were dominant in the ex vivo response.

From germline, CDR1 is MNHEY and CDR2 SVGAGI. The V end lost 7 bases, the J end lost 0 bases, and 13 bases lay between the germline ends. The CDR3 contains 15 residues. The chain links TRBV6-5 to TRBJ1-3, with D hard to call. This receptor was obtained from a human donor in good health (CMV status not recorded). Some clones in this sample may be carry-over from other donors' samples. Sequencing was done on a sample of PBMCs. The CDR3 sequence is CASTPRSYSGNTIYF. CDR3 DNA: TGTGCCAGCACGCCCCGGTCCTACTCTGGAAACACCATATATTTT.